Described below is a single T cell receptor (beta chain) sequence and its context. The data were produced by immunoSEQ multiplex PCR, yet TCRdb's version contains in-frame clones alone and is incomplete. Of 45,000 to 75,000 clones listed, 94% were seen once; the top ten hold approximately 20%. The source of the sample is a study of human versus mouse CDR3 diversity and MHC coevolution. There are 16 residues in the CDR3. Per the germline V gene, CDR1 is KGHSH and CDR2 is LQKENI. Unmatched junction bases numbered 10, after V lost 6 bases and J lost 4 bases. The receptor was derived from a person aged 55-75 years in good health. The V call is TRBV18, the J call TRBJ2-2, with TRBD1 identical over 8 bases. Sample: naive CD4+ T cells from blood. As to subset: CD45RO-negative CD62L-positive naive CD4 T cells. CDR3 nucleotide sequence: TGTGCCAGCTCTCGTTCCGGGACAGGAGCCACCGGGGAGCTGTTTTTT. It specifies CASSRSGTGATGELFF.